This T cell receptor (beta chain) came from a study of T cells in Graves' hyperthyroidism and ophthalmopathy. Study background: Peripheral blood sampling occurred at initial diagnosis, before any treatment.

At least ten counts were recorded for this clonotype. The antigen is undetermined. Regarding the study as a whole: Most thyroid clonotypes with frequency above 0.001 were detected in blood.

Exclusion of patients followed from uncontrolled infection, other autoimmune disease, pregnancy or lactation. More than 9.5 ml fresh peripheral blood yielded the PBMCs. V lost 0 bases and J 6 bases, leaving 11 bases between the germline ends. This CDR3 has 14 amino acids. Germline assignment: CDR1 SGHNT and CDR2 YENEEA. Researchers amplified the TCR beta CDR3 regions from RNA transcripts. In the first-round RT-PCR of the TCR CDR3, the HTBI primer set was used. TCRdb passed the multiplex PCR reads through MiXCR, listing each CDR3 protein once. The repertoire consists of about 340,000 distinct CDR3 sequences, with approximately 18% occurring once and the leading ten covering 45% to 50%.

V usage is TRBV11-3 and J usage is TRBJ2-5; D is unresolved. The sequence derives from a woman aged 45 to 65 with Graves' hyperthyroidism. The source material was blood. In DNA, the CDR3 is TGTGCCAGCAGCTTAGATCCCAGCGACCAGACCCAGTACTTC. Encoded protein: CASSLDPSDQTQYF.